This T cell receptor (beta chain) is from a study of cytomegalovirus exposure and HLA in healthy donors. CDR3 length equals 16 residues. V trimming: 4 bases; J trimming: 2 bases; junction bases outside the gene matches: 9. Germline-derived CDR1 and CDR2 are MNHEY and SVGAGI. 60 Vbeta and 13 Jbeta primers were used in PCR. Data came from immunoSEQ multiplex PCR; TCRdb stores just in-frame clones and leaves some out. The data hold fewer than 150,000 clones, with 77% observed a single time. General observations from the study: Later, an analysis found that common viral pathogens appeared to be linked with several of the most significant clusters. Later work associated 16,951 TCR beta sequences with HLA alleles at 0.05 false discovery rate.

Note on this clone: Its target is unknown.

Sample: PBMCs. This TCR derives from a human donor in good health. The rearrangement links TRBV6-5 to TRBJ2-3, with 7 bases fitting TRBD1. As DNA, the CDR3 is TGTGCCAGCAGTTTTCACAGGGGACCCCTCACAGATACGCAGTATTTT. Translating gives CASSFHRGPLTDTQYF.